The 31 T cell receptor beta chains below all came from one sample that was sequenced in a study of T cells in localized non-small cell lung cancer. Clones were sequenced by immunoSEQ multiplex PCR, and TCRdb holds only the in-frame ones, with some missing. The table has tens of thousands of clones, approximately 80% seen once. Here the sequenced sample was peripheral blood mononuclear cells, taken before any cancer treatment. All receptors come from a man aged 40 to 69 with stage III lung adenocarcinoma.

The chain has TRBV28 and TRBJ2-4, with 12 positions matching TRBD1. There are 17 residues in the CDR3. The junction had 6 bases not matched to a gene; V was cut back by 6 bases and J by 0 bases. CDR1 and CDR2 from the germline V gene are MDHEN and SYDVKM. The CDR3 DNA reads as TGTGCCAGCAGAATGGGACAGGGGGCCCCAGCCAAAAACATTCAGTACTTC. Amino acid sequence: CASRMGQGAPAKNIQYF.

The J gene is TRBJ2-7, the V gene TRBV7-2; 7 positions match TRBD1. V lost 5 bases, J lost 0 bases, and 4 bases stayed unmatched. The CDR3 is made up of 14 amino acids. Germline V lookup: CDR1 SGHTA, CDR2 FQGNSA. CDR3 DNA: TGTGCCAGCAGCCTACAGGGGATCTCCTACGAGCAGTACTTC. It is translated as CASSLQGISYEQYF.

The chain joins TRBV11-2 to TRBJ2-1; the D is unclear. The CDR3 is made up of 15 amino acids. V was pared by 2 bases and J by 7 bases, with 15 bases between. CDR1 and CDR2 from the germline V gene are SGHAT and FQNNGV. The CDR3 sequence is CASSLRQANRNEQFF. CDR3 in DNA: TGTGCCAGCAGCTTACGCCAGGCGAACCGTAATGAGCAGTTCTTC.

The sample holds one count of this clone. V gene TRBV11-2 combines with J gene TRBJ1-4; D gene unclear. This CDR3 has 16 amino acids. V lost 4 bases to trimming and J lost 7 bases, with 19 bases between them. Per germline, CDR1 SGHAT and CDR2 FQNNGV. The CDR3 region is CASSSGLTHRGEKLFF. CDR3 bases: TGTGCCAGCAGCTCCGGACTGACTCACCGGGGTGAAAAACTGTTTTTT.

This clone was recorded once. CDR3 in amino acids: CASSVEVPGELFF. The DNA of the CDR3 is TGTGCCAGCAGCGTAGAAGTTCCCGGGGAGCTGTTTTTT. V usage is TRBV9 and J usage is TRBJ2-2; no clear D gene. Germline-derived CDR1 and CDR2 are SGDLS and YYNGEE. The V end lost 0 bases, the J end lost 6 bases, and 6 bases lay between the germline ends. The CDR3 consists of 13 residues.

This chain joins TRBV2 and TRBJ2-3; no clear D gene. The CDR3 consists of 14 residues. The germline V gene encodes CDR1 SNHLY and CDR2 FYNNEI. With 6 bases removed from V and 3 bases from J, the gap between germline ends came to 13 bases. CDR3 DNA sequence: TGTGCCAGCAGACGGGCAGAAACAACAGATACGCAGTATTTT. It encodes CASRRAETTDTQYF.

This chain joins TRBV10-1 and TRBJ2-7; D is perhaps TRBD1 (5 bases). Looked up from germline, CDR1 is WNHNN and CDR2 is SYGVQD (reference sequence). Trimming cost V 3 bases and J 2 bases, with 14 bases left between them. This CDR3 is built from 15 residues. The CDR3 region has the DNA TGCGCCAGCAGTGATGGGGCAGGAACGACCTACGAGCAGTACTTC. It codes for CASSDGAGTTYEQYF.

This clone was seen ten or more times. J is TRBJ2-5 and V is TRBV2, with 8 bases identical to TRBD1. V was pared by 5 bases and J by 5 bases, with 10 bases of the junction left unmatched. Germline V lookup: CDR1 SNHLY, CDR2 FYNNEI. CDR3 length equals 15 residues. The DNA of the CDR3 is TGTGCCAGCAGTTCTCTACCGGACAGGGACGAGACCCAGTACTTC. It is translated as CASSSLPDRDETQYF.

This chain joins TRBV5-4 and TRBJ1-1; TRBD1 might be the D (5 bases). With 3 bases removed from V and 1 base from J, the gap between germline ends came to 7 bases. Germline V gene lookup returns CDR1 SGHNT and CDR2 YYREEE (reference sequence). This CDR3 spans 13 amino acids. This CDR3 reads CASSSQGNTEAFF. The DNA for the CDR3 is TGTGCCAGCAGCTCGCAGGGGAACACTGAAGCTTTCTTT.

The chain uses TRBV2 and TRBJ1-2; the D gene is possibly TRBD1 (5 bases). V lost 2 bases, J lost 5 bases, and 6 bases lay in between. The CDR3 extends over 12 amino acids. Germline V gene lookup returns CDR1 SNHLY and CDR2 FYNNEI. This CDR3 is CASSEQGYGYTF. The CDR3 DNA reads TGTGCCAGCAGTGAACAGGGTTATGGCTACACCTTC.

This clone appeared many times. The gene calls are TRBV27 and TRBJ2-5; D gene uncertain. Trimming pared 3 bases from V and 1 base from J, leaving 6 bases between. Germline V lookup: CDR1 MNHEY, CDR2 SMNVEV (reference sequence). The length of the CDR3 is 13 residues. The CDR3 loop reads CASSFLFQETQYF. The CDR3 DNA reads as TGTGCCAGCAGTTTTCTCTTCCAAGAGACCCAGTACTTC.

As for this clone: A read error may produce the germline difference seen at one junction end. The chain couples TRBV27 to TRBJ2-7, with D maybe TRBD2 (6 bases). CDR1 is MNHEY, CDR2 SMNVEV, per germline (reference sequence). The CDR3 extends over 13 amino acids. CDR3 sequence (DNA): TGTGCCGGCAGTGAGTCCGGGGGCTACGAGCAGTACTTC. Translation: CAGSESGGYEQYF.

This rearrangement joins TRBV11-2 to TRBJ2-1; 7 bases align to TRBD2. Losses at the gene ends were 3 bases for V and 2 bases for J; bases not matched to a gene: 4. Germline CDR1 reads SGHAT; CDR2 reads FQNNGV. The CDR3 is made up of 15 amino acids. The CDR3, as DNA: TGTGCCAGCAGCTTTCTGCGGGGGACCTACAATGAGCAGTTCTTC. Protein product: CASSFLRGTYNEQFF.

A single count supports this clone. The CDR3 region has the DNA TGTGCCAGTAGTAAGGGGACAGGGGGCTTCTACGAGCAGTACTTC. As protein: CASSKGTGGFYEQYF. The V gene is TRBV19, the J gene TRBJ2-5; the match to TRBD1 covers 12 bases. The J call is in doubt because the DNA end fits TRBJ2-7 better. This CDR3 has 15 amino acids. Germline V gene lookup returns CDR1 LNHDA and CDR2 SQIVND (reference sequence).

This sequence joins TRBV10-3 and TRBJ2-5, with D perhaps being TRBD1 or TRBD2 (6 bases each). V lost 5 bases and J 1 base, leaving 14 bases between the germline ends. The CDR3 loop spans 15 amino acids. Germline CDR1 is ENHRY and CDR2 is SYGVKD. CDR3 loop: CAISTGTATQETQYF. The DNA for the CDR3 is TGTGCCATCAGTACAGGGACTGCCACCCAAGAGACCCAGTACTTC.

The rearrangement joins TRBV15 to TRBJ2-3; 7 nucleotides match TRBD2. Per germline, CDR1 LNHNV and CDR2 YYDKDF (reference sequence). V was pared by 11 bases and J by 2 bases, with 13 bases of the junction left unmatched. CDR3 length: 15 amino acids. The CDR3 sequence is CASGLVTLFTDTQYF. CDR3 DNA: TGTGCCTCCGGACTAGTGACACTCTTCACAGATACGCAGTATTTT.

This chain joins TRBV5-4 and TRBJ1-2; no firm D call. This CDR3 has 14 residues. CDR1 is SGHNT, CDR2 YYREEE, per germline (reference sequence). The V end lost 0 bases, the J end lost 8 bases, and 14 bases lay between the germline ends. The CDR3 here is CASSLVAGGRGYTF. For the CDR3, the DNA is TGTGCCAGCAGCTTGGTGGCAGGTGGTCGAGGCTACACCTTC.

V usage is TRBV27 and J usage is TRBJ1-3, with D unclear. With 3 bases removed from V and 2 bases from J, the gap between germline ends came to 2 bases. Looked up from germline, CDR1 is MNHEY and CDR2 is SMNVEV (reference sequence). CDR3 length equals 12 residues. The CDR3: CASSLPGNTIYF. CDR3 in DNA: TGTGCCAGCAGTTTGCCTGGAAACACCATATATTTT.

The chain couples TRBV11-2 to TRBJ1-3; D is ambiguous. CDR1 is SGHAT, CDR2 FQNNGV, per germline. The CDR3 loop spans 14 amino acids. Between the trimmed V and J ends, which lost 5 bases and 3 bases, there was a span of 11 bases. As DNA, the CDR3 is TGTGCCAGCAGCCCCAGCGTAGGTGGAAACACCATATATTTT. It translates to CASSPSVGGNTIYF.

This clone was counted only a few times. The CDR3 is CASSLQDLTYNEQFF. The CDR3 nucleotides read TGCGCCAGCAGCTTGCAGGATTTAACGTACAATGAGCAGTTCTTC. The chain couples TRBV5-1 to TRBJ2-1; no reliable D call. This CDR3 is 15 amino acids long. Germline V CDR1 and CDR2: SGHRS, YFSETQ. Deletions cut 1 base from V and 4 bases from J, with 12 bases between.

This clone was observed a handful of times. In nucleotides, the CDR3 is TGTGCCAGCAGCTTATCGGGGGCAGATACGCAGTATTTT. Amino acid sequence: CASSLSGADTQYF. J is TRBJ2-3 and V is TRBV11-2; weak D call: TRBD2 (6 bases). Germline CDR1 SGHAT, CDR2 FQNNGV. The CDR3 spans 13 residues. The V end was cut by 2 bases, the J end by 4 bases, with 7 bases between.

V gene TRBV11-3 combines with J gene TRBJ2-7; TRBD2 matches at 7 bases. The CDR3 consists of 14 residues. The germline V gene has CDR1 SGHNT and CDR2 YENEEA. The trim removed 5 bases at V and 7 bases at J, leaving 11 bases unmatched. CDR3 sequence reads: CASSNRDAGREQYF. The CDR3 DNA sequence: TGTGCCAGCAGCAATAGGGACGCCGGGAGGGAGCAGTACTTC.

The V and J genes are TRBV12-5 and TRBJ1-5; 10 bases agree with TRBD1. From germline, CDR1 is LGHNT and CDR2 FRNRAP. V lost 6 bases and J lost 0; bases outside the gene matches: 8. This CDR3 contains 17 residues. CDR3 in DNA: TGTGCTAGTGGGATGACAGGGGGCTTGAATAGCAATCAGCCCCAGCATTTT. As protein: CASGMTGGLNSNQPQHF.

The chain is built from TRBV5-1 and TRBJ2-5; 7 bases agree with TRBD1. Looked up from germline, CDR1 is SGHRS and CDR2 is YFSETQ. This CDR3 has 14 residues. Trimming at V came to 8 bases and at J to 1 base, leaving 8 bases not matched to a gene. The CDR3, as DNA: TGCGCCAGTACCCAACGGGACAGCCAAGAGACCCAGTACTTC. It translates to CASTQRDSQETQYF.

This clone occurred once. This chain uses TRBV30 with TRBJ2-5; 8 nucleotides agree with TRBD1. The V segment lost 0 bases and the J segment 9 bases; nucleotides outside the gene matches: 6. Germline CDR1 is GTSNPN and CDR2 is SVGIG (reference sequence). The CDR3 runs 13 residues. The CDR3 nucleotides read TGTGCCTGGAGTGTAGACAGGGGTGAGCCCCAGTACTTC. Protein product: CAWSVDRGEPQYF.

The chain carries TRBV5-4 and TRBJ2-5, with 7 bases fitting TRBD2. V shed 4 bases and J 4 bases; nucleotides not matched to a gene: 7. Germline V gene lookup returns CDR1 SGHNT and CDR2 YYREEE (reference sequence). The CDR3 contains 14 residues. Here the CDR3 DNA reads TGTGCCAGCAGCGTCGTCGGGGGGAGAGAGACCCAGTACTTC. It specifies CASSVVGGRETQYF.

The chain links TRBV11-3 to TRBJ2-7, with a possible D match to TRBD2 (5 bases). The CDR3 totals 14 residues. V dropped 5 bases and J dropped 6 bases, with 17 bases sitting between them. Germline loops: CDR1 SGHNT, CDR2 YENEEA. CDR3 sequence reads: CASSPNGVIREQYF. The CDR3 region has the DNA TGTGCCAGCAGCCCGAACGGGGTGATTCGCGAGCAGTACTTC.

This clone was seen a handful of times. Here the CDR3 reads CASSVGAGNYGYTF. In DNA form, the CDR3 reads TGTGCCAGCAGCGTAGGGGCGGGTAACTATGGCTACACCTTC. The genes are TRBV9 and TRBJ1-2; no definite D call. The ends were cut back, 0 bases at V and 1 base at J, with 7 bases in the middle. Germline V gene data show CDR1 as SGDLS and CDR2 as YYNGEE. This CDR3 comprises 14 residues. The full variable domain, rest sourced from reference TRBV9 and TRBJ1-2, is DSGVTQTPKHLITATGQRVTLRCSPRSGDLSVYWYQQSLDQGLQFLIQYYNGEERAKGNILERFSAQQFPDLHSELNLSSLELGDSALYFCASSVGAGNYGYTFGSGTRLTVV.

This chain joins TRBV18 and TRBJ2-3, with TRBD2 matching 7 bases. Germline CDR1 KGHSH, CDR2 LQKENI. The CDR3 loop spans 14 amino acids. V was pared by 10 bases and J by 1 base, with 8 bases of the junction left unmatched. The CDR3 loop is CATQPAGRTDTQYF. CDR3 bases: TGTGCCACCCAGCCAGCGGGGCGCACAGATACGCAGTATTTT.

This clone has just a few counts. CDR3 nucleotides: TGCGCCAGCAGCATTGGATCCGCGAACACCGGGGAGCTGTTTTTT. This codes for CASSIGSANTGELFF. This chain uses TRBV5-1 with TRBJ2-2; no firm D call. This CDR3 is 15 amino acids long. Germline V gives CDR1 SGHRS, CDR2 YFSETQ. Trimming pared 4 bases from V and 0 bases from J, leaving 10 bases between.

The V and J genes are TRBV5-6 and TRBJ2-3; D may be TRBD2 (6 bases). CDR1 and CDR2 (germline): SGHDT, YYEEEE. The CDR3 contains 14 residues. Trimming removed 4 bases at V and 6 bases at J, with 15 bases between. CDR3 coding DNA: TGTGCCAGCAGCCCGGACGGGGGTGGGGATACGCAGTATTTT. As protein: CASSPDGGGDTQYF.